This is a list of T cell receptor beta chains from one sample in a study of breast tumors, draining lymph nodes, adjacent tissues. MiXCR, applied by TCRdb to the multiplex PCR reads, yields one record per CDR3 protein. The sample lists 14,000 to 15,000 distinct CDR3 sequences, over 45% occurring once. The sample consisted of tumor-adjacent breast tissue. The receptors derive from a female donor with breast cancer. Some clones in this sample may be carry-over from other donors' samples. CDR3s include the opening cysteine and the closing phenylalanine or tryptophan. D genes are given only for firm matches. Size values are once, few and many counts, or a class for expanded clones, and some rows have none.

D gene,clone size,J gene,V gene,CDR3 DNA,CDR3 protein
NA,many,TRBJ1-6,TRBV19,TGTGCCAGCAGCGGAAGGGGATCACCCCTCCACTTT,CASSGRGSPLHF
NA,NA,TRBJ2-2,TRBV12-3/TRBV12-4,TGTGCCAGCGCAAAGGAACAGGGAATCGGGGAGCTGTTTTTT,CASAKEQGIGELFF
NA,NA,TRBJ2-7,TRBV3-1,TGTCCCAGCAGCTCTCTGTCTCGAAGGGAGCAGTACTTC,CPSSSLSRREQYF
NA,NA,TRBJ2-3,TRBV20-1,TGCAGTGCTAGTGGGGGGAGGACAGATACGCAGTATTTT,CSASGGRTDTQYF
TRBD2,medium-sized,TRBJ2-1,TRBV20-1,TGCAGTGCTTCCCCTTGGGGAGCGGGAGTTGTTAATGAGCAGTTCTTC,CSASPWGAGVVNEQFF
TRBD2,many,TRBJ2-2,TRBV20-1,TGCAGTGCTAGAGATCCGGGCGGGAGGTCCGGGGAGCTGTTTTTT,CSARDPGGRSGELFF
NA,many,TRBJ2-1,TRBV6-4,TGTGCCAGCAGTCCTAATCCGGGGGACTACAATGAGCAGTTCTTC,CASSPNPGDYNEQFF
NA,many,TRBJ2-7,TRBV28,TGTGCCAGCAGTCCCCTGGGGGGAATCGAGCAGTACTTC,CASSPLGGIEQYF
NA,NA,TRBJ1-6,TRBV7-9,TGTGCCAGCAGCCAGGATGAGCATCTAAGGTCCTATAATTCACCCCTCCACTTT,CASSQDEHLRSYNSPLHF
TRBD1,NA,TRBJ2-1,TRBV9,TGTGCCAGCAGCCCAGGGAATAGGGGGCTAGATGAGCAGTTCTTC,CASSPGNRGLDEQFF
NA,NA,TRBJ2-7,TRBV7-2,TGTGCCAGCAGCTTAGGCGGGGTCGAGCAGTACTTC,CASSLGGVEQYF
NA,NA,TRBJ2-1,TRBV7-2,TGTGCCAGCAGCTTGTACAGGGCGGGTGAGCAGTTCTTC,CASSLYRAGEQFF
NA,NA,TRBJ1-1,TRBV20-1,TGCAGTCCTTCGCGGGGACGAAACACTGGAGCTTTCTTT,CSPSRGRNTGAFF
TRBD2,NA,TRBJ2-1,TRBV20-1,TGCAGTTGGACTAGCGGGAGGCTCAATGAGCAGTTCTTC,CSWTSGRLNEQFF
NA,few,TRBJ2-7,TRBV5-5,TGCGCCAGCAGCCAAGGTCAGGACTACGAGCAGTACTTC,CASSQGQDYEQYF
TRBD1,medium-sized,TRBJ2-7,TRBV20-1,TGCAGCGTTCACTTACCGGGACAGTCGAACTACGAGCAGTACTTC,CSVHLPGQSNYEQYF
NA,once,TRBJ1-5,TRBV6-6,TGTGCCAGCAGTCCCGAGAGGCTCAATCAGCCCCAGCATTTT,CASSPERLNQPQHF
TRBD2,NA,TRBJ2-2,TRBV9,TGTGCCAGCAGCGTAAGCGGGGGGGCAACCGGGGAGCTGTTTTTT,CASSVSGGATGELFF
TRBD2,NA,TRBJ2-5,TRBV4-1,TGCGCCAGCAGCAAGGGGTCGGGAGCGGGAGTTGGGGAGACCCAGTACTTC,CASSKGSGAGVGETQYF
TRBD1,many,TRBJ1-6,TRBV11-2,TGTGCCAGCAGCTTAGTAGGGACAGGGTCGCCCTGGGGATCACCCCTCCACTTT,CASSLVGTGSPWGSPLHF
TRBD2,many,TRBJ2-2,TRBV10-3,TGTGCCATCAGTGGCGGGAGAGGTGGGGAGCTGTTTTTT,CAISGGRGGELFF
TRBD2,medium-sized,TRBJ2-7,TRBV7-2,TGTGCCAGCATCCTCGCCTCGGGAGGGGTGAACGAGCAGTACTTC,CASILASGGVNEQYF
NA,many,TRBJ1-3,TRBV6-5,TGTGCCAGCAGCCAGCCTGGAGGCCTCTCTGGAAACACCATATATTTT,CASSQPGGLSGNTIYF
TRBD2,NA,TRBJ2-7,TRBV20-1,TGCAGTGCTAGGCCTAGCGGGAGAGGCGAGCAGTACTTC,CSARPSGRGEQYF
TRBD2,many,TRBJ2-3,TRBV2,TGTGCCAGCAGTGAAGATGAGGCTAGCGGGAGTGATACGCAGTATTTT,CASSEDEASGSDTQYF
TRBD1,few,TRBJ2-1,TRBV7-6,TGTGCCAGCAGCTTAGAGTGGACAGGGGGTCCTAGCTCCTACAATGAGCAGTTCTTC,CASSLEWTGGPSSYNEQFF
TRBD2,NA,TRBJ2-3,TRBV28,TGTGCCAGCAGTTTGCGGGGGGGCCTCCGGGATACGCAGTATTTT,CASSLRGGLRDTQYF
NA,many,TRBJ2-7,TRBV9,TGTGCCAGCAGCGTAGACAAGTCGGGGGGCAGGGCCGAGCAGTACTTC,CASSVDKSGGRAEQYF
NA,many,TRBJ2-7,TRBV30,TGTGCCTGGAGTAGGGGGGACGGAGGCTCCTACGAGCAGTACTTC,CAWSRGDGGSYEQYF
NA,few,TRBJ1-4,TRBV12-3/TRBV12-4,TGTGCCAGCAGTTTAAGGTCTAATGAAAAACTGTTTTTT,CASSLRSNEKLFF
TRBD1,many,TRBJ2-7,TRBV6-2/TRBV6-3,TGTGCCAGCAGTCTCCGGACAGGGAGGACCTCCTACGAGCAGTACTTC,CASSLRTGRTSYEQYF
TRBD1,medium-sized,TRBJ2-7,TRBV12-5,TGTGCTAGTGGTTTCGACAGGGGCTACGAGCAGTACTTC,CASGFDRGYEQYF
TRBD2,NA,TRBJ2-1,TRBV10-3,TGTGCCATCAGTTCTCTAGCGGGAGGGCCTTACTACAATGAGCAGTTCTTC,CAISSLAGGPYYNEQFF
NA,medium-sized,TRBJ2-7,TRBV20-1,TGCAGTGCTAGCACGGGGCCCCCCTACGAGCAGTACTTC,CSASTGPPYEQYF
TRBD2,NA,TRBJ2-1,TRBV19,TGTGCCAGTAGCATACTCCGGACTAGCGGGAGGAATGAGCAGTTCTTC,CASSILRTSGRNEQFF
NA,many,TRBJ1-5,TRBV24-1,TGTGCCACCAGGGCTCTAGGGCGGGATAGCAATCAGCCCCAGCATTTT,CATRALGRDSNQPQHF
NA,NA,TRBJ2-7,TRBV11-2,TGTGCCAGCAGCCTAAGTCCGACAGCCTACGAGCAGTACTTC,CASSLSPTAYEQYF
TRBD1,medium-sized,TRBJ2-2,TRBV6-6,TGTGCCAGCAGCCAACAGGGGGCTCGGACCGGGGAGCTGTTTTTT,CASSQQGARTGELFF
TRBD2,medium-sized,TRBJ2-1,TRBV15,TGTGCCACCAGCAGAGAGGGGGGGATCAACCATGAGCAGTTCTTC,CATSREGGINHEQFF
TRBD2,NA,TRBJ2-3,TRBV5-6,TGTGCCAGCAGCTTGGCGGGGGGTGGAGATACGCAGTATTTT,CASSLAGGGDTQYF
NA,once,TRBJ1-3,TRBV5-1,TGCGCCAGCAGCCTGAGGGGAAACACCATATATTTT,CASSLRGNTIYF
NA,NA,TRBJ1-1,TRBV5-1,TGCGCCAGCAGCCCGCTCCTGTCTCCCCCCAGGGCTGAAGCTTTCTTT,CASSPLLSPPRAEAFF
TRBD1,many,TRBJ2-4,TRBV20-1,TGCAGTGCTAGCCCATCCGGGACAGCTAAAAACATTCAGTACTTC,CSASPSGTAKNIQYF
NA,NA,TRBJ1-5,TRBV9,TGTGCCAGCAGCGTAGGACAGGGCAATCAGCCCCAGCATTTT,CASSVGQGNQPQHF
TRBD1,once,TRBJ1-6,TRBV18,TGTGCCAGCTCACCGCAGACAGGGGAACCGGATTCACCCCTCCACTTT,CASSPQTGEPDSPLHF